This TCR beta chain was recovered during a study of shared clonotypes between healthy human individuals. Study results and caveats: Represented diversity (both genetic and exposure-history) was limited by the small number of donors.

Of note for this clone: The antigen remains undetermined.

The junction had 3 bases not matched to a gene; V was cut back by 3 bases and J by 6 bases. The CDR3 length is 13 residues. The germline V gene encodes CDR1 LNHDA and CDR2 SQIVND (reference sequence). Unsorted PBMC DNA was sequenced on ten immunoSEQ deep assay plates. How the authors handled the data: As immunoSEQ supplied junction-only sequences (without quality scores), filtering differed. Sequenced by immunoSEQ multiplex PCR; TCRdb stores in-frame clones only, minus some. V, J and clone size are taken as reported in that table, and D and trimming were inferred from the DNA itself. Of 490,000 or so clones listed, roughly 85% are singletons.

This TCR derives from a woman between 40 and 55 years old in good health. Some clones in this sample may be carry-over from other donors' samples. The rearrangement uses TRBV19 and TRBJ2-7; TRBD1 matches 9 bases. The specimen was PBMCs. CDR3 DNA: TGTGCCAGTAGTATGGGGGACAGGGTCGAGCAGTACTTC. This translates into CASSMGDRVEQYF.